One and the same sample provided the 30 T cell receptor beta chains below, sequenced in a study of blood T cells in healthy people across ages. A second PCR, run for about 7 to 12 cycles, used a sample-barcoded 5' primer plus a J-beta primer mix. A single record per CDR3 protein comes from TCRdb applying MiXCR to the 5' RACE reads. The table lists a few hundred thousand distinct CDR3 sequences, roughly half of them singletons. The sample comprised blood. The receptor set was obtained from a man in his sixties in good health.

This chain connects TRBV12-3 or TRBV12-4 to TRBJ2-1, with 7 bases that match TRBD1. V shed 3 bases and J 4 bases; nucleotides not matched to a gene: 6. This CDR3 has 15 residues. CDR3 DNA: TGTGCCAGCAGTTTTGGGACAGCGCTTTACAATGAGCAGTTCTTC. Translation: CASSFGTALYNEQFF.

V is TRBV6-2 or TRBV6-3 and J is TRBJ2-6; no reliable D call. The CDR3 has 13 amino acids. CDR1 and CDR2 (germline): MNHEY, SVGEGT. V was trimmed by 6 bases and J by 6 bases, leaving 9 bases between them. The CDR3 is CASSPDEANVLTF. As DNA, the CDR3 is TGTGCCAGCAGCCCGGATGAGGCCAACGTCCTGACTTTC.

The rearrangement links TRBV20-1 to TRBJ1-3; D is uncertain. The germline gives CDR1 DFQATT, CDR2 SNEGSKA (reference sequence). V was shortened by 6 bases and J by 3 bases, with 15 bases between the two germline ends. This CDR3 has 14 residues. CDR3 loop: CSANLPSRGNTIYF. The CDR3, as DNA: TGCAGTGCAAATCTACCGTCCCGTGGAAACACCATATATTTT.

The chain links TRBV5-1 to TRBJ1-2, with 8 bases that match TRBD1. Germline V lookup: CDR1 SGHRS, CDR2 YFSETQ. This CDR3 is 15 amino acids long. J gave up 8 bases and V 6 bases, and 15 bases lay outside the gene matches. DNA for the CDR3: TGCGCCAGCACCAACTCGCCCAGGGGGCTCGAAGGCTACACCTTC. It yields the protein CASTNSPRGLEGYTF.

The rearrangement links TRBV18 to TRBJ1-2; no clear D gene. Per the germline V gene, CDR1 is KGHSH and CDR2 is LQKENI. V lost 3 bases, J lost 8 bases, and 13 bases lay in between. The CDR3 sequence is 13 residues long. The CDR3 DNA follows: TGTGCCAGCTCACCGGAGCCCGCGCGGGGCTACACCTTC. As protein: CASSPEPARGYTF.

This clonotype was detected only once. One end of the junction fails to match germline, which may point to a read error. The CDR3 DNA follows: TGTACCAGCAGCCCTGAGCCCCCTGAAAAACTGTTTTTT. Translation: CTSSPEPPEKLFF. The V call is TRBV9, the J call TRBJ1-4, with D unresolved. Germline CDR1 reads SGDLS; CDR2 reads YYNGEE. The CDR3 has 13 amino acids.

At least ten counts were recorded for this clonotype. The chain has TRBV14 and TRBJ2-1, with 7 bases that match TRBD2. The CDR3 totals 15 residues. Germline V gene sequence: CDR1 SGHDN, CDR2 FVKESK. V was clipped by 4 bases and J by 5 bases; unmatched bases: 8. The CDR3 reads CASSPSGGSHNEQFF. The CDR3 region has the DNA TGTGCCAGCAGCCCGTCGGGGGGTTCTCACAATGAGCAGTTCTTC. The complete variable domain, with remaining parts taken from reference TRBV14 and TRBJ2-1, reads EAGVTQFPSHSVIEKGQTVTLRCDPISGHDNLYWYRRVMGKEIKFLLHFVKESKQDESGMPNNRFLAERTGGTYSTLKVQPAELEDSGVYFCASSPSGGSHNEQFFGPGTRLTVL.

The rearrangement joins TRBV12-3 or TRBV12-4 to TRBJ2-4; possible D gene TRBD2, 6 bases. V shed 7 bases and J shed 2 bases, with 9 bases lying between them. This CDR3 is 13 amino acids long. CDR3 amino acids: CASTRGSKNIQYF. The DNA of the CDR3 is TGTGCCAGCACTCGGGGGTCCAAAAACATTCAGTACTTC.

This clonotype showed up just a few times. This chain connects TRBV12-3 or TRBV12-4 to TRBJ2-6, with TRBD1 as a possible D gene (5 bases). CDR3 length equals 15 residues. V lost 6 bases and J lost 4, with 13 bases in between. The CDR3 sequence: CASRAGGAGANVLTF. CDR3 bases: TGTGCCAGCAGAGCCGGTGGGGCCGGGGCCAACGTCCTGACTTTC.

The chain joins TRBV4-3 to TRBJ2-7; perhaps TRBD1 as D (5 bases). Germline CDR1 and CDR2: LGHNA and YSLEER. The CDR3 totals 14 residues. The V end was cut by 1 base, the J end by 12 bases, with 19 bases between. The DNA of the CDR3 is TGCGCCAGCAGCCAAGTTTGGGGCGGCAGTCCTTTGTACTTC. Translating gives CASSQVWGGSPLYF.

The chain combines TRBV28 with TRBJ2-7; TRBD2 matches at 7 bases. J was trimmed by 7 bases and V by 7 bases; bases with no gene match: 13. The CDR3 extends over 14 amino acids. Germline values: CDR1 MDHEN, CDR2 SYDVKM. The CDR3 sequence: CASIASGLHNEQYF. The CDR3 bases are TGTGCCAGCATCGCTAGCGGACTCCACAATGAGCAGTACTTC.

Written as DNA, the CDR3 is TGTGCCAGCAAGAGGACAGATTCGACGGATACGCAGTATTTT. It yields the protein CASKRTDSTDTQYF. The chain has TRBV12-3 or TRBV12-4 and TRBJ2-3; D is possibly TRBD1 (6 bases). CDR3 length equals 14 residues. V lost 7 bases and J lost 6, with 17 bases in between.

The chain employs TRBV5-4 and TRBJ2-4, with TRBD1 matching over 8 bases. The J call may be in error: the DNA end matches TRBJ2-7 better. The CDR3 covers 16 residues. Germline loops: CDR1 SGHNT, CDR2 YYREEE (reference sequence). The CDR3: CASSSDPVAGGHEQYF. CDR3 sequence (DNA): TGTGCCAGCAGCTCGGACCCCGTGGCAGGGGGCCACGAGCAGTACTTC.

The chain employs TRBV20-1 and TRBJ2-7; D gene uncertain. CDR3 length: 11 amino acids. Trimming removed 8 bases at V and 0 bases at J, with 8 bases between. CDR1 is DFQATT and CDR2 is SNEGSKA in the germline V gene (reference sequence). Here the CDR3 reads CSTGRSYEQYF. The CDR3 nucleotides read TGCAGTACCGGACGCTCCTACGAGCAGTACTTC.

The chain carries TRBV12-3 or TRBV12-4 and TRBJ1-1; D is unclear. CDR3 length: 12 residues. V lost 7 bases, J lost 4 bases, and 10 bases lay in between. The CDR3 sequence: CASISTATEAFF. In DNA form, the CDR3 reads TGTGCCAGCATTTCGACTGCCACTGAAGCTTTCTTT.

The chain couples TRBV29-1 to TRBJ1-1, with D possibly matching TRBD1 (6 bases). Germline CDR1 is SQVTM and CDR2 is ANQGSEA. Trimming took off 5 bases at V and 1 base at J, with 11 bases between the two ends. CDR3 length: 13 amino acids. CDR3: CSVPGTRNTEAFF. CDR3 in DNA: TGCAGCGTTCCCGGGACAAGGAACACTGAAGCTTTCTTT.

This chain links TRBV24-1 with TRBJ2-6, with a possible D match to TRBD1 (6 bases). The CDR3 sequence is 16 residues long. V lost 6 bases, J lost 0 bases, and 11 bases lay in between. Germline V gives CDR1 KGHDR, CDR2 SFDVKD. The CDR3 is CATSNSGVSGANVLTF. CDR3 in DNA: TGTGCCACCAGTAATTCAGGGGTCTCTGGGGCCAACGTCCTGACTTTC.

This clonotype showed up just a few times. This chain uses TRBV7-9 with TRBJ2-1; no clear D gene. V dropped 5 bases and J dropped 4 bases, with 15 bases sitting between them. CDR1 SEHNR and CDR2 FQNEAQ come from the germline V gene (reference sequence). The CDR3 runs to 15 residues. CDR3 residues: CASSRGANTYNEQFF. The CDR3 nucleotides are TGTGCCAGCAGCCGCGGAGCGAATACTTACAATGAGCAGTTCTTC.

The CDR3 loop reads CASSLQGARNQPQHF. The CDR3 nucleotides are TGTGCCAGCAGTCTACAGGGTGCACGGAATCAGCCCCAGCATTTT. The chain employs TRBV12-3 or TRBV12-4 and TRBJ1-5; D may be TRBD1 (6 bases). The germline V and J ends were trimmed by 5 bases and 4 bases, with 15 bases remaining between them. The CDR3 is 15 residues long.

This clonotype was detected a few times. V usage is TRBV15 and J usage is TRBJ2-3, with 8 bases aligning to TRBD2. With 9 bases clipped from V and 0 bases from J, the junction kept 11 bases outside the gene matches. The CDR3 length is 16 residues. Germline V gives CDR1 LNHNV, CDR2 YYDKDF (reference sequence). This CDR3 is CATGRASGSSTDTQYF. In nucleotides, the CDR3 is TGTGCCACTGGGCGGGCTAGCGGGTCTAGCACAGATACGCAGTATTTT. Full variable domain (missing parts from reference TRBV15 and TRBJ2-3): DAMVIQNPRYQVTQFGKPVTLSCSQTLNHNVMYWYQQKSSQAPKLLFHYYDKDFNNEADTPDNFQSRRPNTSFCFLDIRSPGLGDTAMYLCATGRASGSSTDTQYFGPGTRLTVL.

This clonotype was seen ten or more times. The chain couples TRBV6-2 or TRBV6-3 to TRBJ2-7, with D possibly matching TRBD1 (6 bases). V lost 6 bases and J lost 3, with 15 bases in between. The V gene's germline CDR1 is MNHEY and CDR2 SVGEGT. CDR3 length equals 14 residues. The CDR3 DNA reads TGTGCCAGCAGCCCCTTGGGGACATTCTACGAGCAGTACTTC. Its protein product is CASSPLGTFYEQYF.

This clonotype appeared a few times. The J gene is TRBJ2-6, the V gene TRBV5-4; 11 nucleotides match TRBD2. Germline CDR1 is SGHNT and CDR2 is YYREEE (reference sequence). There are 17 residues in the CDR3. Losses at the gene ends were 3 bases for V and 2 bases for J; bases not matched to a gene: 4. CDR3 coding DNA: TGTGCCAGCAGCTGGGGGGGACTAGCGGCTGGGGCCAACGTCCTGACTTTC. It specifies CASSWGGLAAGANVLTF.

The V and J genes are TRBV27 and TRBJ1-1; no reliable D call. This CDR3 is built from 16 residues. Germline CDR1 MNHEY, CDR2 SMNVEV (reference sequence). Deletions cut 0 bases from V and 1 base from J, with 12 bases between. For the CDR3, the DNA is TGTGCCAGCAGTTTATCGTTCGGGGTTAGGAACACTGAAGCTTTCTTT. Translated, it gives CASSLSFGVRNTEAFF.

This clonotype was recorded a few times. The chain links TRBV5-4 to TRBJ2-6, with 10 bases fitting TRBD1. Germline CDR1 is SGHNT and CDR2 is YYREEE (reference sequence). V was pared by 5 bases and J by 2 bases, with 7 bases of the junction left unmatched. CDR3 length: 17 residues. CDR3 DNA sequence: TGTGCCAGCAGTTTCGACAGGGGGCCGGCTGGGGCCAACGTCCTGACTTTC. Its translation: CASSFDRGPAGANVLTF.

This chain uses TRBV9 with TRBJ2-1; 10 bases are shared with TRBD2. The germline CDR1 and CDR2 sequences are SGDLS and YYNGEE. The trim removed 4 bases at V and 12 bases at J, leaving 16 bases unmatched. The CDR3 runs to 16 residues. CDR3 DNA sequence: TGTGCCAGCAGCCCGCAAGCGGGAGGGGGCTCTGGGGCGCAGTTCTTC. Translating gives CASSPQAGGGSGAQFF.

With regard to this clonotype: Its ends do not fully match the called genes, so a read error is possible. The V gene is TRBV9, the J gene TRBJ2-5; D may correspond to TRBD1 or TRBD2 (5 bases each). Germline-derived CDR1 and CDR2 are SGDLS and YYNGEE. This CDR3 is built from 15 residues. The chain's CDR3 is CASGVSLGTQGTQYF. Here the CDR3 DNA reads TGTGCCAGCGGCGTTTCACTGGGGACCCAAGGGACCCAGTACTTC.

There are a few counts of this clonotype. The chain uses TRBV20-1 and TRBJ2-7; 10 positions match TRBD1. Germline trimming cut 0 bases from V and 3 bases from J; bases unmatched to any gene: 8. CDR1 DFQATT and CDR2 SNEGSKA come from the germline V gene (reference sequence). The CDR3 has 16 residues. CDR3 amino acids: CSARDPETGGNYEQYF. In DNA form, the CDR3 reads TGCAGTGCTAGAGATCCCGAGACAGGGGGCAACTACGAGCAGTACTTC.

Only a few counts were recorded for this clonotype. In nucleotides, the CDR3 is TGTGCCAGCAGTTCCTTACTACTAGCGGGAGAATCCAAAAACATTCAGTACTTC. Its protein product is CASSSLLLAGESKNIQYF. This rearrangement joins TRBV6-5 to TRBJ2-4; TRBD2 matches 11 bases. CDR3 size: 18 residues. The germline CDR1 and CDR2 sequences are MNHEY and SVGAGI. The V and J ends lost 4 bases and 2 bases, in that order; junction bases with no gene match: 10.

The chain carries TRBV7-9 and TRBJ1-1; maybe TRBD1 (5 bases). The CDR3 length is 13 residues. Germline V gene data show CDR1 as SEHNR and CDR2 as FQNEAQ (reference sequence). V was shortened by 4 bases and J by 4 bases, with 10 bases between the two germline ends. CDR3 amino acids: CASSSGQVTEAFF. The DNA of the CDR3 is TGTGCCAGCAGCTCGGGGCAGGTCACTGAAGCTTTCTTT.

This clonotype was seen a handful of times. The chain recombines TRBV12-3 or TRBV12-4 with TRBJ1-5; weak D call: TRBD1 (6 bases). Trimming removed 8 bases from V and 0 bases from J, with 17 bases in between. The CDR3 runs to 16 residues. CDR3 region: CASASGGSNSNQPQHF. The DNA of the CDR3 is TGTGCCAGCGCCAGTGGGGGCTCAAATAGCAATCAGCCCCAGCATTTT.